These 27 T cell receptor beta chains were sequenced from one sample in a study of blood T cells in healthy people across ages. A second PCR, run for roughly 6 to 11 cycles, used a sample-barcoded 5' primer plus a J-beta primer mix. Using its own MiXCR run on the 5' RACE reads, TCRdb lists one record per CDR3 protein. Among some 1.8 million distinct CDR3 sequences, approximately 39% were seen once, and the ten largest hold under 30%. Input material: blood. Source of these receptors: a human donor in good health.

This chain links TRBV29-1 with TRBJ2-5, with D perhaps TRBD2 (7 bases). This CDR3 is 14 amino acids long. V lost 4 bases, J lost 2 bases, and 14 bases lay in between. CDR1 is SQVTM, CDR2 ANQGSEA, per germline. In DNA, the CDR3 is TGCAGCGTTGGGGAGGGAGGGGGGCAAGAGACCCAGTACTTC. Translation gives CSVGEGGGQETQYF.

CDR3 DNA: TGTGCCAGCAGCTTACGCGGGGAGGAAACTGAAGCTTTCTTT. It codes for CASSLRGEETEAFF. V and J are TRBV7-2 and TRBJ1-1, with unresolved D. Germline CDR1 reads SGHTA; CDR2 reads FQGNSA. This CDR3 is built from 14 residues. V was shortened by 2 bases and J by 5 bases, with 12 bases between the two germline ends.

The chain carries TRBV7-9 and TRBJ2-7; 7 bases line up with TRBD1. CDR3 length equals 15 residues. The trim removed 4 bases at V and 5 bases at J, leaving 11 bases unmatched. CDR1 SEHNR and CDR2 FQNEAQ come from the germline V gene (reference sequence). Written as DNA, the CDR3 is TGTGCCAGCAGCTCTCGAAATACGGACAGGAACGAGCAGTACTTC. Its protein is CASSSRNTDRNEQYF.

The chain links TRBV7-2 to TRBJ2-5; TRBD1 is a possible D gene (6 bases). This CDR3 spans 14 amino acids. Between the trimmed V and J ends, which lost 6 bases and 2 bases, there was a span of 13 bases. The germline CDR1 and CDR2 sequences are SGHTA and FQGNSA. CDR3 in amino acids: CASRTTGTQETQYF. The CDR3 DNA follows: TGTGCCAGCAGGACTACCGGGACACAAGAGACCCAGTACTTC. Using reference TRBV7-2 and TRBJ2-5 for the parts outside the CDR3, the full variable domain is GAGVSQSPSNKVTEKGKDVELRCDPISGHTALYWYRQSLGQGLEFLIYFQGNSAPDKSGLPSDRFSAERTGGSVSTLTIQRTQQEDSAVYLCASRTTGTQETQYFGPGTRLLVL.

Notes on this clonotype: One end of the junction does not line up with germline, which may come from a read error. CDR3 nucleotides: TGCAGTGCTGGAGATGATCGGAGGGATAGCAATCAGCCCCAGCATTTT. This encodes CSAGDDRRDSNQPQHF. The J gene is TRBJ1-5, the V gene TRBV20-1; D is unresolved. The CDR3 is made up of 16 amino acids. Per germline, CDR1 DFQATT and CDR2 SNEGSKA (reference sequence).

V gene TRBV29-1 combines with J gene TRBJ1-1; D remains ambiguous. V lost 4 bases, J lost 1 base, and 16 bases lay in between. The CDR3 totals 15 residues. Looked up from germline, CDR1 is SQVTM and CDR2 is ANQGSEA. The CDR3 DNA is TGCAGCGTTGCGAGCCAGGTCTTACGGAACACTGAAGCTTTCTTT. Amino acid sequence: CSVASQVLRNTEAFF.

This clonotype was counted a single time. The J gene is TRBJ1-2, the V gene TRBV29-1; D remains unclear. Trimming stripped 4 bases from V and 7 bases from J, with 7 bases between. Germline CDR1 and CDR2: SQVTM and ANQGSEA. This CDR3 contains 10 residues. The CDR3 nucleotides are TGCAGCGTTGGGGTAGCTGGCTACACCTTC. Amino acid sequence: CSVGVAGYTF.

The table lists this clonotype with a few counts. The V call is TRBV3-1, the J call TRBJ2-1; maybe TRBD2 (5 bases). Trimming cost V 4 bases and J 8 bases, with 18 bases left between them. CDR3 length equals 15 residues. Per the germline V gene, CDR1 is LGHDT and CDR2 is YNNKEL (reference sequence). The CDR3 bases are TGTGCCAGCAGCCCCGGGGATACTGGTGTGGATGAGCAGTTCTTC. Translation: CASSPGDTGVDEQFF.

This clonotype has only a few counts. This chain connects TRBV5-1 to TRBJ2-7, with 7 bases aligning to TRBD1. The trim removed 4 bases at V and 3 bases at J, leaving 10 bases unmatched. The CDR3 extends over 15 amino acids. Germline CDR1 SGHRS, CDR2 YFSETQ. Here the CDR3 reads CASSPRQGGVYEQYF. CDR3 DNA sequence: TGCGCCAGCAGCCCCCGACAGGGTGGGGTCTACGAGCAGTACTTC.

V is TRBV20-1 and J is TRBJ2-1; 7 nucleotides align to TRBD1. Germline CDR1 is DFQATT and CDR2 is SNEGSKA (reference sequence). This CDR3 comprises 16 residues. The J segment lost 1 base and the V segment lost 4 bases, leaving 10 bases of the junction unmatched. The CDR3, as DNA: TGCAGTGCTACCCGGTGGACAGGACAATCCTACAATGAGCAGTTCTTC. This translates into CSATRWTGQSYNEQFF.

The chain links TRBV5-1 to TRBJ2-3; 12 bases align to TRBD1. In germline, CDR1 is SGHRS, CDR2 YFSETQ. This CDR3 spans 18 amino acids. Losses at the gene ends were 2 bases for V and 2 bases for J; bases not matched to a gene: 9. CDR3 nucleotides: TGCGCCAGCAGCTTACGGGACAGGGGGCGTGCGCCCACAGATACGCAGTATTTT. As protein: CASSLRDRGRAPTDTQYF. Full variable domain (remainder filled in from reference TRBV5-1 and TRBJ2-3): KAGVTQTPRYLIKTRGQQVTLSCSPISGHRSVSWYQQTPGQGLQFLFEYFSETQRNKGNFPGRFSGRQFSNSRSEMNVSTLELGDSALYLCASSLRDRGRAPTDTQYFGPGTRLTVL.

The chain links TRBV18 to TRBJ2-7; no clear D. Germline V CDR1 and CDR2: KGHSH, LQKENI. The CDR3 loop spans 14 amino acids. V dropped 3 bases and J dropped 7 bases, with 16 bases sitting between them. CDR3 amino acids: CASSPTYADNEQYF. The CDR3 DNA follows: TGTGCCAGCTCACCGACCTACGCAGACAATGAGCAGTACTTC.

This rearrangement joins TRBV27 to TRBJ1-2; D remains ambiguous. There are 14 residues in the CDR3. Trimming shortened V by 3 bases and J by 2 bases, and 10 bases separated the two germline ends. Germline V CDR1 and CDR2: MNHEY, SMNVEV (reference sequence). The chain's CDR3 is CASSFATTNYGYTF. In DNA, the CDR3 is TGTGCCAGCAGTTTCGCGACGACCAACTATGGCTACACCTTC.

The V gene is TRBV6-1, the J gene TRBJ1-5; tentative D call: TRBD1 (6 bases). V dropped 7 bases and J dropped 3 bases, with 13 bases sitting between them. The CDR3 has 14 amino acids. The V gene's germline CDR1 is MNHNS and CDR2 SASEGT. The CDR3 DNA reads as TGTGCCAGCACAGAGGACAGCTTCAATCAGCCCCAGCATTTT. Protein: CASTEDSFNQPQHF.

The chain is built from TRBV20-1 and TRBJ1-5; no clear D gene. The ends were cut back, 4 bases at V and 0 bases at J, with 13 bases in the middle. Germline assignment: CDR1 DFQATT and CDR2 SNEGSKA (reference sequence). This CDR3 contains 15 residues. CDR3 in amino acids: CSATPPGVSNQPQHF. Written as DNA, the CDR3 is TGCAGTGCTACGCCGCCGGGAGTTAGCAATCAGCCCCAGCATTTT.

This clonotype showed up many times. The V call is TRBV20-1, the J call TRBJ1-6, with 8 bases that match TRBD1. The CDR3 covers 14 residues. Looked up from germline, CDR1 is DFQATT and CDR2 is SNEGSKA (reference sequence). J lost 8 bases, V lost 6 bases, and 9 bases had no gene match. The CDR3, as DNA: TGCAGTGCAACGGAGGGACAGGAATATTCACCCCTCCACTTT. Encoded protein: CSATEGQEYSPLHF.

The sample holds a few counts of this clonotype. The chain has TRBV6-5 and TRBJ2-7, with 8 positions matching TRBD1. CDR1 is MNHEY and CDR2 is SVGAGI in the germline V gene. The CDR3 has 15 residues. Trimming at V came to 5 bases and at J to 3 bases, leaving 9 bases not matched to a gene. The CDR3 DNA reads TGTGCCAGCAGTGATCGGACAGGGTATTACTACGAGCAGTACTTC. Translation: CASSDRTGYYYEQYF.

This rearrangement joins TRBV9 to TRBJ1-1, with TRBD1 matching 10 bases. Germline V gene data show CDR1 as SGDLS and CDR2 as YYNGEE. The ends lost 3 bases at V and 1 base at J; junction bases unmatched: 12. CDR3 size: 18 residues. CDR3 DNA sequence: TGTGCCAGCAGCGAGAGTCCGGGACAGGGGTGGGAGAACACTGAAGCTTTCTTT. Translation: CASSESPGQGWENTEAFF.

The rearrangement joins TRBV2 to TRBJ2-3, with D uncertain. V lost 6 bases, J lost 4 bases, and 8 bases lay in between. Germline CDR1 SNHLY, CDR2 FYNNEI. The CDR3 has 12 residues. In DNA, the CDR3 is TGTGCCAGCAGCGAGCAGGCAGATACGCAGTATTTT. This translates into CASSEQADTQYF.

The J gene is TRBJ1-5, the V gene TRBV25-1, with 9 nucleotides matching TRBD1. V trimming: 8 bases; J trimming: 2 bases; junction bases outside the gene matches: 19. The length of the CDR3 is 19 residues. The germline gives CDR1 MGHDK, CDR2 SYGVNS. The CDR3 DNA sequence: TGTGCCAGCGACAGGCACTTCGGACAGGGGAAGAATGGCAATCAGCCCCAGCATTTT. It encodes CASDRHFGQGKNGNQPQHF. Complete variable domain (other parts from reference TRBV25-1 and TRBJ1-5): EADIYQTPRYLVIGTGKKITLECSQTMGHDKMYWYQQDPGMELHLIHYSYGVNSTEKGDLSSESTVSRIRTEHFPLTLESARPSHTSQYLCASDRHFGQGKNGNQPQHFGDGTRLSIL.

The rearrangement links TRBV6-5 to TRBJ1-2; TRBD1 is a possible D gene (5 bases). The germline CDR1 and CDR2 sequences are MNHEY and SVGAGI. V lost 0 bases and J lost 7, with 18 bases in between. CDR3 length: 16 residues. In nucleotides, the CDR3 is TGTGCCAGCAGTTACTCGAGAGCGTTGGTGGGACGTGGCTACACCTTC. It yields the protein CASSYSRALVGRGYTF.

The CDR3 loop is CSTSGSRYGYTF. CDR3 coding DNA: TGCAGCACCTCGGGGTCCCGATATGGCTACACCTTC. The V and J genes are TRBV29-1 and TRBJ1-2, with unresolved D. Trimming removed 8 bases at V and 5 bases at J, with 15 bases between. This CDR3 has 12 amino acids. Germline lookup yields CDR1 SQVTM and CDR2 ANQGSEA.

The chain employs TRBV6-5 and TRBJ2-2; possibly TRBD2 for D (5 bases). Per the germline V gene, CDR1 is MNHEY and CDR2 is SVGAGI. V was clipped by 7 bases and J by 3 bases, with 12 bases between them. The CDR3 runs to 14 residues. CDR3 nucleotide sequence: TGTGCCAGCAAGTCGCTGGGAGACACCGGGGAGCTGTTTTTT. This gives the protein CASKSLGDTGELFF.

This chain links TRBV28 with TRBJ2-5; a weak D match, TRBD1 (6 bases). With 6 bases removed from V and 4 bases from J, the gap between germline ends came to 15 bases. The CDR3 totals 14 residues. The germline V gene has CDR1 MDHEN and CDR2 SYDVKM. This CDR3 is CASSPTGLLETQYF. DNA for the CDR3: TGTGCCAGCAGCCCGACAGGTCTATTAGAGACCCAGTACTTC.

This clonotype has only a few counts. The rearrangement joins TRBV7-9 to TRBJ2-1; D unresolved. The CDR3 covers 14 residues. CDR1 and CDR2 from the germline V gene are SEHNR and FQNEAQ (reference sequence). Trimming removed 5 bases from V and 5 bases from J, with 13 bases in between. CDR3 residues: CASSLLNGNNEQFF. CDR3 DNA sequence: TGTGCCAGCAGCCTATTAAACGGAAACAATGAGCAGTTCTTC. The full variable domain, with the rest looked up from reference TRBV7-9 and TRBJ2-1, is DTGVSQNPRHKITKRGQNVTFRCDPISEHNRLYWYRQTLGQGPEFLTYFQNEAQLEKSRLLSDRFSAERPKGSFSTLEIQRTEQGDSAMYLCASSLLNGNNEQFFGPGTRLTVL.

This clonotype occurred a few times. The chain joins TRBV18 to TRBJ1-1; 11 bases map to TRBD1. The ends lost 3 bases at V and 4 bases at J; junction bases unmatched: 4. This CDR3 has 15 amino acids. Germline V gives CDR1 KGHSH, CDR2 LQKENI. The CDR3 DNA reads TGTGCCAGCTCACCCGGACAGGGGGCGCTCACTGAAGCTTTCTTT. It codes for CASSPGQGALTEAFF.

This clonotype was observed a single time. The CDR3 DNA follows: TGTGCCAGCAGCCCCTTTATGGGGGCAGGTCAGCCCCAGCATTTT. It is translated as CASSPFMGAGQPQHF. This chain uses TRBV7-2 with TRBJ1-5; possibly TRBD1 for D (6 bases). The germline V and J ends were trimmed by 5 bases and 6 bases, with 17 bases remaining between them. Germline loops: CDR1 SGHTA, CDR2 FQGNSA. The CDR3 has 15 residues.